This T cell receptor (beta chain) was obtained from a study of CD8+ T cells in alopecia areata. Across the study: Spontaneously alopecic C3H/HeJ graft donors, roughly 6-13 months old, gave skin to roughly 7-11-week-old female C3H/HeJ mice.

This clone is large. Gene names follow the mouse nomenclature. The CDR3 end lies 4 residues beyond the end of the read and is filled in from the germline J gene. The V and J ends lost 6 bases and 0 bases, in that order; junction bases with no gene match: 7. CDR1 is FNHDT and CDR2 is SITEND in the germline V gene (reference sequence). The CDR3 runs to 15 residues. Extracted from the samples, RNA was reverse transcribed into cDNA to serve as the sequencing template. Using immunoSEQ multiplex PCR, the repertoire was profiled, and TCRdb retains in-frame clones only, with some absent. This sample comprises 900 to 1,300 clones, none seen once only. Time point in this sample: mouse skin at time of skin grafting.

The V gene is TRBV19, the J gene TRBJ2-3; 7 nucleotides agree with TRBD2. The specimen was skin, collected at week 0. This TCR came from a C3H/HeJ mouse with alopecia areata. Strain haplotype at MHC: H2-k. The CDR3 sequence: CASTQLGSSAETLYF. CDR3 DNA (partial): TGTGCCAGCACCCAACTGGGGTCTAGTGCAGAA.